One T cell receptor (beta chain) is described in this entry. These data originate in a study of cytomegalovirus exposure and HLA in healthy donors. The trim removed 4 bases at V and 1 base at J, leaving 14 bases unmatched. The CDR3 has 18 amino acids. Germline-derived CDR1 and CDR2 are SGHRS and YFSETQ. 13 Jbeta primers and 60 Vbeta primers were used for the PCR. Only in-frame clones appear in the TCRdb table, and some are missing; sequencing was by immunoSEQ multiplex PCR. This sample has 150,000 or so clones, with about three quarters found just once. This clonotype was obtained from a man aged 40-49 years in good health and CMV-seropositive. The sequenced sample was PBMCs. This chain joins TRBV5-1 and TRBJ2-3; 8 positions agree with TRBD1. The DNA of the CDR3 is TGCGCCAGCAGCGCCCAAGTGGGGCAGGGGGCTGGCACAGATACGCAGTATTTT. Translation: CASSAQVGQGAGTDTQYF.